The 15 T cell receptor beta chains below all came from one sample that was sequenced in a study of shared clonotypes between healthy human individuals. Here immunoSEQ multiplex PCR was the method, and the copy in TCRdb shows in-frame clones only, minus some. The data show about 1.5 million clones, around 98% seen once. The sequenced sample consisted of naive CD4+ T cells sorted from blood. Sample subset: CD45RA+ positively selected. All receptors come from a man aged 25 to 45 in good health.

Remarks on this clone: This same CDR3 is encoded by further DNA sequences in the sample. This chain joins TRBV5-1 and TRBJ2-5; D perhaps matches TRBD1 (6 bases). The CDR3 has 14 residues. V lost 5 bases and J lost 2, with 13 bases in between. Germline-derived CDR1 and CDR2 are SGHRS and YFSETQ. CDR3 in amino acids: CASSLQGQQETQYF. In DNA, the CDR3 is TGCGCCAGCAGTTTGCAGGGACAACAAGAGACCCAGTACTTC.

The chain links TRBV11-2 to TRBJ2-7; 8 nucleotides line up with TRBD1. V lost 1 base and J lost 0; bases outside the gene matches: 2. Per the germline V gene, CDR1 is SGHAT and CDR2 is FQNNGV. The CDR3 sequence is 15 residues long. The CDR3 nucleotides are TGTGCCAGCAGCTTAGCCGGGACAGGCTCCTACGAGCAGTACTTC. It is translated as CASSLAGTGSYEQYF.

The V gene is TRBV6-6, the J gene TRBJ1-2, with 7 bases identical to TRBD1. The CDR3 contains 15 residues. Germline CDR1 and CDR2: MNHNY and SVGAGI (reference sequence). Losses at the gene ends were 2 bases for V and 4 bases for J; bases not matched to a gene: 7. The CDR3 DNA reads as TGTGCCAGCAGTTACAGGGGGCGGGAGGGCTATGGCTACACCTTC. It is translated as CASSYRGREGYGYTF.

The chain couples TRBV27 to TRBJ1-4; 10 bases are shared with TRBD1. CDR1 is MNHEY and CDR2 is SMNVEV in the germline V gene (reference sequence). This CDR3 comprises 15 residues. Trimming at V came to 5 bases and at J to 8 bases, leaving 8 bases not matched to a gene. CDR3 sequence: CASSKTGTGEEKLFF. The DNA of the CDR3 is TGTGCCAGCAGTAAAACCGGGACAGGGGAGGAAAAACTGTTTTTT. Supplemented by reference TRBV27 and TRBJ1-4, the full variable domain reads EAQVTQNPRYLITVTGKKLTVTCSQNMNHEYMSWYRQDPGLGLRQIYYSMNVEVTDKGDVPEGYKVSRKEKRNFPLILESPSPNQTSLYFCASSKTGTGEEKLFFGSGTQLSVL.

This sequence joins TRBV2 and TRBJ2-1; 10 bases are a match to TRBD1. Germline CDR1 is SNHLY and CDR2 is FYNNEI. V trimming: 2 bases; J trimming: 5 bases; junction bases outside the gene matches: 6. The CDR3 loop spans 16 amino acids. Written as DNA, the CDR3 is TGTGCCAGCAGTGAATGGCCGGGACAGGGGAACAATGAGCAGTTCTTC. It encodes CASSEWPGQGNNEQFF.

The chain links TRBV5-4 to TRBJ1-1; D possibly corresponds to TRBD1 (6 bases). CDR1 SGHNT and CDR2 YYREEE come from the germline V gene (reference sequence). The CDR3 is 15 amino acids. Between the trimmed V and J ends, which lost 4 bases and 1 base, there was a span of 14 bases. In nucleotides, the CDR3 is TGTGCCAGCAGCAATACCGGGACACGGAACACTGAAGCTTTCTTT. This sequence encodes CASSNTGTRNTEAFF.

The chain is built from TRBV21-1 and TRBJ2-2; the D call in the table, TRBD2, was not verified against the DNA. TRBV21-1 is termed a pseudogene. This CDR3 has 16 amino acids. This CDR3 is CASSAGGQTNTGELFF. Here the CDR3 DNA reads TGTGCCAGCAGCGCCGGCGGGCAGACCAACACCGGGGAGCTGTTTTTT.

The V call is TRBV7-9, the J call TRBJ2-1; perhaps TRBD2 as D (5 bases). Trimming took 5 bases from V and 0 from J, leaving 20 bases between them. Germline assignment: CDR1 SEHNR and CDR2 FQNEAQ (reference sequence). The CDR3 contains 18 residues. CDR3 sequence (DNA): TGTGCCAGCAGCCAACTGGAGTTTACGGGGAGCTCCTACAATGAGCAGTTCTTC. This gives the protein CASSQLEFTGSSYNEQFF.

The chain carries TRBV28 and TRBJ2-7; a possible D gene is TRBD2 (6 bases). Germline-derived CDR1 and CDR2 are MDHEN and SYDVKM. The germline V and J ends were trimmed by 6 bases and 4 bases, with 19 bases remaining between them. The CDR3 has 15 amino acids. Here the CDR3 reads CASSPTGRAGYEQYF. The CDR3 region has the DNA TGTGCCAGCAGCCCTACCGGGCGTGCGGGATACGAGCAGTACTTC.

This clone has a single count. V and J are TRBV19 and TRBJ2-7, with D perhaps being TRBD1 or TRBD2 (5 bases each). Germline CDR1 and CDR2: LNHDA and SQIVND (reference sequence). The CDR3 is 13 residues long. Deletions cut 8 bases from V and 6 bases from J, with 17 bases between. The CDR3 spells CASRRGPDREQYF. CDR3 DNA: TGTGCCAGTCGTCGGGGACCGGACCGCGAGCAGTACTTC.

The rearrangement joins TRBV13 to TRBJ2-3; 13 bases match TRBD2. After removal of 0 bases from V and 4 bases from J, the junction contained 4 bases not matched to a gene. CDR1 and CDR2 from the germline V gene are PRHDT and FYEKMQ (reference sequence). This CDR3 contains 17 residues. CDR3 protein: CASSLGRLAGGSDTQYF. The CDR3 nucleotides are TGTGCCAGCAGCTTAGGCCGACTAGCGGGAGGCTCAGATACGCAGTATTTT.

This chain connects TRBV7-2 to TRBJ1-3; TRBD1 is a possible D gene (6 bases). The V gene lost 5 bases and the J gene lost 2 bases, with 13 bases spanning the gap. This CDR3 has 15 amino acids. The germline CDR1 and CDR2 sequences are SGHTA and FQGNSA. CDR3 residues: CASSPGGRPGNTIYF. In DNA, the CDR3 is TGTGCCAGCAGCCCCGGGGGGCGCCCTGGAAACACCATATATTTT.

This sequence joins TRBV7-8 and TRBJ1-2, with 9 positions matching TRBD1. Looked up from germline, CDR1 is SGHVS and CDR2 is FQNEAQ. The CDR3 has 15 amino acids. The J segment lost 8 bases and the V segment lost 4 bases, leaving 11 bases of the junction unmatched. Written as DNA, the CDR3 is TGTGCCAGCAGCTCCCGGACAGGGGTTCTTAGCGGCTACACCTTC. Encoded protein: CASSSRTGVLSGYTF.

The chain is built from TRBV11-2 and TRBJ2-7; TRBD1 matches at 8 bases. The V segment lost 5 bases and the J segment 6 bases; nucleotides outside the gene matches: 6. The CDR3 extends over 13 amino acids. Looked up from germline, CDR1 is SGHAT and CDR2 is FQNNGV. The CDR3 here is CASSHDRGSEQYF. The CDR3 region has the DNA TGTGCCAGCAGCCACGACAGGGGAAGCGAGCAGTACTTC.

The CDR3 reads CASRGRVLDTQYF. The DNA of the CDR3 is TGTGCCAGCAGGGGCAGAGTACTAGATACGCAGTATTTT. This chain joins TRBV2 and TRBJ2-3; D not certain. Germline lookup yields CDR1 SNHLY and CDR2 FYNNEI. The V gene lost 6 bases and the J gene lost 5 bases, with 12 bases spanning the gap. The CDR3 extends over 13 amino acids.